One sample yielded the 32 T cell receptor beta chains listed below, sequenced in a study of Ad26.COV2.S vaccination and SARS-CoV-2 variants. Treatment described: about 20 received Ad26.COV2.S at low or high dose, single or two shots; roughly five received placebo; per-sample allocation not given. Specimens were obtained on day 63 following the first vaccine or placebo injection. Data came from immunoSEQ multiplex PCR; TCRdb stores just in-frame clones and leaves some out. The data show hundreds of thousands of clones, with about four fifths seen just once and about 8% held by the top ten. The sample consisted of peripheral blood, taken in a trial of Ad26.COV2.S vaccine versus placebo. These receptors were collected from a person between 18 and 65 years old who received the Ad26.COV2.S COVID-19 vaccine or a placebo.

The CDR3 DNA reads TGTGCCAGCAGCCAAGTCCCAGGGGGCATAACAGATACGCAGTATTTT. It encodes CASSQVPGGITDTQYF. The chain recombines TRBV4-2 with TRBJ2-3; TRBD1 matches 8 bases. The CDR3 sequence is 16 residues long. V shed 1 base and J 3 bases; nucleotides not matched to a gene: 6. Germline assignment: CDR1 LGHNA and CDR2 YNFKEQ.

The chain uses TRBV6-1 and TRBJ1-1; perhaps TRBD1 as D (6 bases). This CDR3 has 13 amino acids. Trimming removed 6 bases at V and 8 bases at J, with 16 bases between. The germline CDR1 and CDR2 sequences are MNHNS and SASEGT. DNA of the CDR3: TGTGCCAGCAGATCGACAGGCCGGGGGGAAGCTTTCTTT. This encodes CASRSTGRGEAFF.

This clone was observed a handful of times. This sample also contains other DNA sequences that code for the same CDR3. The chain recombines TRBV5-1 with TRBJ1-6, with D perhaps matching TRBD1 (6 bases). From germline, CDR1 is SGHRS and CDR2 YFSETQ. The CDR3 consists of 15 residues. V was clipped by 4 bases and J by 2 bases, with 10 bases between them. CDR3: CASSPRGAYNSPLHF. CDR3 coding DNA: TGCGCCAGCAGCCCCAGGGGTGCCTATAATTCACCCCTCCACTTT.

V gene TRBV6-5 combines with J gene TRBJ2-1; either TRBD1 or TRBD2 may fit D (5 bases each). This CDR3 is built from 15 residues. V shed 6 bases and J shed 4 bases, with 16 bases lying between them. Looked up from germline, CDR1 is MNHEY and CDR2 is SVGAGI. The CDR3 coding sequence is TGTGCCAGCAGCGCGATCCGGGACCTTTACAATGAGCAGTTCTTC. Translated, it gives CASSAIRDLYNEQFF.

This clone was seen at least ten times. The chain joins TRBV6-4 to TRBJ2-3; D could derive from TRBD1 or TRBD2 (5 bases each). The V gene lost 4 bases and the J gene lost 1 base, with 9 bases spanning the gap. Germline V gives CDR1 MRHNA, CDR2 SNTAGT. This CDR3 contains 14 residues. The CDR3 here is CASSVQGGTDTQYF. For the CDR3, the DNA is TGTGCCAGCAGTGTGCAGGGAGGCACAGATACGCAGTATTTT.

This sequence joins TRBV11-2 and TRBJ2-7, with D tentatively TRBD2 (8 bases). In germline, CDR1 is SGHAT, CDR2 FQNNGV. V lost 5 bases and J lost 8, with 19 bases in between. The CDR3 length is 14 residues. The CDR3 region is CASSPGGGTVKQYF. Written as DNA, the CDR3 is TGTGCCAGCAGCCCCGGGGGGGGGACAGTTAAGCAGTACTTC.

The J gene is TRBJ1-1, the V gene TRBV7-9; D may be TRBD1 (5 bases). This CDR3 is built from 15 residues. Between the trimmed V and J ends, which lost 1 base and 10 bases, there was a span of 19 bases. From germline, CDR1 is SEHNR and CDR2 FQNEAQ (reference sequence). DNA of the CDR3: TGTGCCAGCAGCTTAGGTCAGGGCCCAACTATCATAGCTTTCTTT. Translated, it gives CASSLGQGPTIIAFF.

The rearrangement uses TRBV6-5 and TRBJ1-6; possible D gene TRBD1, 5 bases. Germline V gene lookup returns CDR1 MNHEY and CDR2 SVGAGI. This CDR3 comprises 14 residues. Trimming removed 8 bases from V and 7 bases from J, with 15 bases in between. The CDR3 reads CASSNRRENSPLHF. CDR3 DNA sequence: TGTGCCAGCTCGAACAGGCGAGAAAATTCACCCCTCCACTTT.

The chain links TRBV5-1 to TRBJ1-4, with 8 bases identical to TRBD1. This CDR3 contains 17 residues. Trimming cost V 2 bases and J 0 bases; bases outside gene matches: 6. The germline CDR1 and CDR2 sequences are SGHRS and YFSETQ. The CDR3 coding sequence is TGCGCCAGCAGCTTTGCAGGGGGCGCGTCAACTAATGAAAAACTGTTTTTT. Translating it yields CASSFAGGASTNEKLFF.

V is TRBV7-3 and J is TRBJ1-5; tentative D call: TRBD1 (5 bases). Germline V CDR1 and CDR2: SGHTA, FQGTGA. This CDR3 is built from 16 residues. Trimming removed 6 bases at V and 2 bases at J, with 17 bases between. The CDR3 DNA follows: TGTGCCAGCAGTCGGACAACAGGACGGGGCAATCAGCCCCAGCATTTT. Translating gives CASSRTTGRGNQPQHF. Full variable domain (rest looked up from reference TRBV7-3 and TRBJ1-5): GAGVSQTPSNKVTEKGKYVELRCDPISGHTALYWYRQSLGQGPEFLIYFQGTGAADDSGLPNDRFFAVRPEGSVSTLKIQRTERGDSAVYLCASSRTTGRGNQPQHFGDGTRLSIL.

The chain couples TRBV30 to TRBJ1-4, with D uncertain. CDR1 GTSNPN and CDR2 SVGIG come from the germline V gene (reference sequence). The CDR3 is 14 amino acids. V lost 2 bases, J lost 4 bases, and 11 bases lay in between. The CDR3 region has the DNA TGTGCCTGGAGTTACGGACCCAGTAATGAAAAACTGTTTTTT. Its protein product is CAWSYGPSNEKLFF.

This clone was observed a single time. The V and J genes are TRBV6-5 and TRBJ1-6; no clear D gene. The CDR3 spans 15 residues. Germline V gives CDR1 MNHEY, CDR2 SVGAGI. V shed 0 bases and J shed 8 bases, with 11 bases lying between them. This chain's CDR3 is CASSYSGRKDSPLHF. CDR3 nucleotides: TGTGCCAGCAGTTACTCGGGCAGGAAGGATTCACCCCTCCACTTT.

In nucleotides, the CDR3 is TGCGCCAGCAGCCAAAACGGCGGACTCTCCTACGAGCAGTACTTC. This sequence encodes CASSQNGGLSYEQYF. This chain links TRBV4-3 with TRBJ2-7; a possible D gene is TRBD2 (5 bases). CDR3 size: 15 residues. The V and J ends lost 2 bases and 0 bases respectively, with 11 bases between them. The germline CDR1 and CDR2 sequences are LGHNA and YSLEER.

The rearrangement uses TRBV5-4 and TRBJ1-2; the D gene is possibly TRBD1 (6 bases). CDR1 and CDR2 (germline): SGHNT, YYREEE (reference sequence). V lost 0 bases and J lost 9, with 12 bases in between. CDR3 length equals 13 residues. DNA of the CDR3: TGTGCCAGCAGCTTGGGAACAGGGAGGCGCTACACCTTC. Translated, it gives CASSLGTGRRYTF.

The chain couples TRBV27 to TRBJ1-2; weak D call: TRBD1 (5 bases). Germline-derived CDR1 and CDR2 are MNHEY and SMNVEV (reference sequence). Trimming took 4 bases from V and 3 from J, leaving 9 bases between them. This CDR3 comprises 13 residues. The CDR3 sequence is CASSSRQHYGYTF. The CDR3 bases are TGTGCCAGCAGTTCGCGACAGCACTATGGCTACACCTTC.

The chain links TRBV7-2 to TRBJ2-5, with D perhaps assigned TRBD1 or TRBD2 (5 bases each). The CDR3 runs 15 residues. The germline V gene has CDR1 SGHTA and CDR2 FQGNSA. V lost 6 bases, J lost 4 bases, and 18 bases lay in between. The CDR3 DNA is TGTGCCAGCAGGCGCTCGGGACCCGGAGGAGAGACCCAGTACTTC. This codes for CASRRSGPGGETQYF.

The V and J genes are TRBV7-8 and TRBJ1-1; 8 nucleotides align to TRBD1. V was pared by 3 bases and J by 5 bases, with 11 bases of the junction left unmatched. Germline CDR1 and CDR2: SGHVS and FQNEAQ. The CDR3 has 16 residues. In DNA, the CDR3 is TGTGCCAGCAGCTTTGACAGGGGAGGGTACGGAACTGAAGCTTTCTTT. Translated: CASSFDRGGYGTEAFF. The variable domain in full, completed from reference TRBV7-8 and TRBJ1-1, reads GAGVSQSPRYKVAKRGQDVALRCDPISGHVSLFWYQQALGQGPEFLTYFQNEAQLDKSGLPSDRFFAERPEGSVSTLKIQRTQQEDSAVYLCASSFDRGGYGTEAFFGQGTRLTVV.

The chain recombines TRBV21-1 with TRBJ2-2; the table's D call, TRBD2, was not checked against the DNA. TRBV21-1 is tagged as a pseudogene. The CDR3 sequence is 17 residues long. The CDR3 DNA is TGTGCCAGCAGCAAAGAAAGCGGGGGGGCGGACACCGGGGAGCTGTTTTTT. Residues: CASSKESGGADTGELFF.

The V call is TRBV5-1, the J call TRBJ1-1; D is uncertain. Germline CDR1 and CDR2: SGHRS and YFSETQ. The CDR3 has 14 amino acids. The V gene lost 0 bases and the J gene lost 4 bases, with 10 bases spanning the gap. In DNA, the CDR3 is TGCGCCAGCAGCTTGGACCAGGCGATCACTGAAGCTTTCTTT. As protein: CASSLDQAITEAFF.

V and J are TRBV27 and TRBJ1-5, with D uncertain. The CDR3 is made up of 16 amino acids. V was trimmed by 5 bases and J by 0 bases, leaving 14 bases between them. Germline CDR1 is MNHEY and CDR2 is SMNVEV (reference sequence). CDR3 region: CASSLLGRDSNQPQHF. The DNA for the CDR3 is TGTGCCAGCAGTCTCCTTGGGAGGGATAGCAATCAGCCCCAGCATTTT.

The J gene is TRBJ1-2, the V gene TRBV6-4; 8 nucleotides line up with TRBD1. The J segment lost 4 bases and the V segment lost 3 bases, leaving 7 bases of the junction unmatched. Germline CDR1 reads MRHNA; CDR2 reads SNTAGT. The CDR3 extends over 15 amino acids. The CDR3 DNA reads TGTGCCAGCAGTGAAAGTCAGGGGGCGGTCTATGGCTACACCTTC. Protein sequence: CASSESQGAVYGYTF.

The CDR3 DNA follows: TGTGCCAGCAGCTGGGACAGGGGGGTCCGGGGCCCTCTCAATGAGCAGTTCTTC. Translated, it gives CASSWDRGVRGPLNEQFF. The chain couples TRBV5-6 to TRBJ2-1; TRBD1 agrees at 11 bases. J gave up 6 bases and V 3 bases, and 14 bases lay outside the gene matches. The V gene's germline CDR1 is SGHDT and CDR2 YYEEEE. The CDR3 totals 18 residues.

This clone was observed at least ten times. The V call is TRBV4-1, the J call TRBJ2-1; unclear D gene. Trimming removed 5 bases from V and 3 bases from J, with 11 bases in between. The CDR3 totals 14 residues. In germline, CDR1 is MGHRA, CDR2 YSYEKL. The CDR3 protein is CASSGEVGYNEQFF. In DNA, the CDR3 is TGCGCCAGCAGCGGCGAAGTTGGCTACAATGAGCAGTTCTTC.

The chain joins TRBV7-2 to TRBJ2-3; 10 nucleotides match TRBD1. The CDR3 loop spans 15 amino acids. Losses at the gene ends were 5 bases for V and 3 bases for J; bases not matched to a gene: 5. Germline V CDR1 and CDR2: SGHTA, FQGNSA. CDR3 sequence (DNA): TGTGCCAGCAGCCTCCCGGGACAGGGGACAGATACGCAGTATTTT. This encodes CASSLPGQGTDTQYF.

The rearrangement uses TRBV27 and TRBJ1-4, with D hard to call. Per germline, CDR1 MNHEY and CDR2 SMNVEV (reference sequence). The CDR3 has 14 residues. V was clipped by 6 bases and J by 5 bases, with 13 bases between them. Here the CDR3 DNA reads TGTGCCAGCAGCTCCCTGGGCTCGAATGAAAAACTGTTTTTT. Its protein product is CASSSLGSNEKLFF.

In its sample, this clone was seen a few times. The same CDR3 also results from other DNA sequences found in this sample. The CDR3 region is CASSLGLADTQYF. The CDR3 region has the DNA TGTGCCAGCAGCTTAGGACTAGCAGATACGCAGTATTTT. V usage is TRBV7-3 and J usage is TRBJ2-3, with 7 positions matching TRBD2. In germline, CDR1 is SGHTA, CDR2 FQGTGA. The CDR3 totals 13 residues. V shed 2 bases and J 4 bases; nucleotides not matched to a gene: 0.

This chain joins TRBV11-3 and TRBJ2-3; D may be TRBD1 (6 bases). The CDR3 consists of 14 residues. The germline gives CDR1 SGHNT, CDR2 YENEEA. Trimming left V 2 bases short and J 2 bases short, with 8 bases between. CDR3 nucleotide sequence: TGTGCCAGCAGCTTAAGGGGGATCACAGATACGCAGTATTTT. Translated, it gives CASSLRGITDTQYF. Drawing the rest from reference TRBV11-3 and TRBJ2-3, the complete variable domain is EAGVVQSPRYKIIEKKQPVAFWCNPISGHNTLYWYLQNLGQGPELLIRYENEEAVDDSQLPKDRFSAERLKGVDSTLKIQPAELGDSAVYLCASSLRGITDTQYFGPGTRLTVL.

J is TRBJ1-4 and V is TRBV4-1, with 7 bases aligning to TRBD1. The germline gives CDR1 MGHRA, CDR2 YSYEKL. V shed 5 bases, J shed 4 bases, and the junction held 10 bases outside the gene matches. The length of the CDR3 is 16 residues. The CDR3 nucleotides read TGCGCCAGCAGCTTTTCTACCGGGACAGATAATGAAAAACTGTTTTTT. It codes for CASSFSTGTDNEKLFF.

V usage is TRBV2 and J usage is TRBJ2-7; D is perhaps TRBD1 or TRBD2 (5 bases each). Trimming stripped 9 bases from V and 6 bases from J, with 15 bases between. Germline CDR1 and CDR2: SNHLY and FYNNEI. This CDR3 contains 12 residues. As DNA, the CDR3 is TGTGCCAGAGAGGGGCCCTCTGGCGAGCAGTACTTC. It translates to CAREGPSGEQYF.

The V and J genes are TRBV11-2 and TRBJ2-1; D remains unclear. This CDR3 spans 16 amino acids. V was cut by 1 base and J by 7 bases, with 17 bases left in between. Germline values: CDR1 SGHAT, CDR2 FQNNGV. In nucleotides, the CDR3 is TGTGCCAGCAGCTTAGGGTATGGAATGGAACGTAATGAGCAGTTCTTC. Translating gives CASSLGYGMERNEQFF.

The chain employs TRBV5-1 and TRBJ1-1; 11 positions agree with TRBD1. The length of the CDR3 is 15 residues. Unmatched junction bases numbered 7, after V lost 3 bases and J lost 6 bases. Germline CDR1 SGHRS, CDR2 YFSETQ. This CDR3 is CASSYGGQGVAEAFF. DNA of the CDR3: TGCGCCAGCAGCTACGGGGGACAGGGGGTCGCTGAAGCTTTCTTT.

This clone was seen only a few times. This sequence joins TRBV28 and TRBJ1-3; D may be TRBD1 (5 bases). Germline V CDR1 and CDR2: MDHEN, SYDVKM. V was pared by 5 bases and J by 0 bases, with 23 bases between. The CDR3 spans 19 residues. The CDR3 coding sequence is TGTGCCAGCAGTCCTCCCGCGTATCGGGGCGCCCTCTCTGGAAACACCATATATTTT. Its protein is CASSPPAYRGALSGNTIYF. The whole variable domain, remainder taken from reference TRBV28 and TRBJ1-3, is DVKVTQSSRYLVKRTGEKVFLECVQDMDHENMFWYRQDPGLGLRLIYFSYDVKMKEKGDIPEGYSVSREKKERFSLILESASTNQTSMYLCASSPPAYRGALSGNTIYFGEGSWLTVV.